This T cell receptor beta chain was documented in a study of T cell responses to AZD1222 COVID-19 vaccine. Findings and caveats of the study: Among the donors, most were white British and more were female, and clonal diversity was possibly underestimated.

A note on this clone: The antigen is unknown.

Only in-frame clones appear in the TCRdb table, and some are missing; sequencing was by immunoSEQ multiplex PCR. The sample contains around 110,000 clones, about 85% of which appear only once. This CDR3 is built from 14 residues. Looked up from germline, CDR1 is SEHNR and CDR2 is FQNEAQ (reference sequence). V lost 5 bases to trimming and J lost 3 bases, with 10 bases between them. The sequencing here drew on peripheral blood, taken on day 0 of AZD1222 vaccination. The chain is built from TRBV7-9 and TRBJ2-2, with D uncertain. This TCR was recovered from an adult in good health. This CDR3 is CASSTSQDTGELFF. DNA of the CDR3: TGTGCCAGCAGCACCTCGCAGGACACCGGGGAGCTGTTTTTT.